The 21 T cell receptor beta chains below were found in one sample sequenced in a study of blood T cells in healthy people across ages. It was with a sample-barcoded 5' primer and a J-beta primer mix that a second PCR of roughly 7 to 12 cycles was run. TCRdb ran MiXCR on the 5' RACE reads and lists one entry per CDR3 protein. The table lists nearly 1 million distinct CDR3 sequences, around 54% of them singletons. The sequenced sample was blood. These receptors all stem from a woman aged 55-69 years in good health.

The chain combines TRBV20-1 with TRBJ2-1; D gene unclear. The CDR3 runs to 15 residues. CDR1 is DFQATT, CDR2 SNEGSKA, per germline (reference sequence). V was trimmed by 6 bases and J by 0 bases, leaving 15 bases between them. CDR3 residues: CSAPNGVISYNEQFF. For the CDR3, the DNA is TGCAGTGCCCCAAATGGGGTGATCTCCTACAATGAGCAGTTCTTC.

The chain is built from TRBV4-1 and TRBJ2-1, with TRBD1 matching over 7 bases. The CDR3 is made up of 17 amino acids. CDR1 is MGHRA and CDR2 is YSYEKL in the germline V gene. V shed 2 bases, J shed 0 bases, and the junction held 7 bases outside the gene matches. The chain's CDR3 is CASSQMGQLSSYNEQFF. The CDR3 DNA sequence: TGCGCCAGCAGCCAAATGGGACAGCTTAGCTCCTACAATGAGCAGTTCTTC.

V gene TRBV7-2 combines with J gene TRBJ1-2; the D gene is possibly TRBD1 (5 bases). The CDR3 sequence is 15 residues long. The V gene's germline CDR1 is SGHTA and CDR2 FQGNSA. V shed 1 base and J shed 0 bases, with 9 bases lying between them. This CDR3 reads CASSLDGGANYGYTF. The DNA of the CDR3 is TGTGCCAGCAGCTTAGATGGGGGAGCTAACTATGGCTACACCTTC. Using reference TRBV7-2 and TRBJ1-2 for the parts outside the CDR3, the full variable domain is GAGVSQSPSNKVTEKGKDVELRCDPISGHTALYWYRQSLGQGLEFLIYFQGNSAPDKSGLPSDRFSAERTGGSVSTLTIQRTQQEDSAVYLCASSLDGGANYGYTFGSGTRLTVV.

Only one count was recorded for this clonotype. V and J are TRBV5-1 and TRBJ2-3; D gene unclear. Trimming shortened V by 2 bases and J by 6 bases, and 7 bases separated the two germline ends. Germline V gene lookup returns CDR1 SGHRS and CDR2 YFSETQ. This CDR3 comprises 12 residues. The CDR3 sequence: CASSLHMDTQYF. CDR3 bases: TGCGCCAGCAGCTTACATATGGATACGCAGTATTTT.

The chain joins TRBV29-1 to TRBJ2-1, with 8 bases lining up with TRBD2. Germline CDR1 is SQVTM and CDR2 is ANQGSEA. The CDR3 extends over 15 amino acids. The J segment lost 7 bases and the V segment lost 1 base, leaving 9 bases of the junction unmatched. The CDR3 sequence is CSVEVLGLGANEQFF. The CDR3 coding sequence is TGCAGCGTTGAAGTTTTGGGACTAGGGGCTAATGAGCAGTTCTTC.

In its sample, this clonotype was seen a few times. The chain is built from TRBV12-3 or TRBV12-4 and TRBJ1-5, with D possibly matching TRBD1 (6 bases). Trimming took 4 bases from V and 6 from J, leaving 13 bases between them. This CDR3 spans 14 amino acids. The CDR3 spells CASSSIRQAQPQHF. For the CDR3, the DNA is TGTGCCAGCAGTTCCATAAGACAGGCTCAGCCCCAGCATTTT.

The genes are TRBV28 and TRBJ2-1; 11 bases match TRBD2. V lost 2 bases to trimming and J lost 9 bases; unmatched junction nucleotides: 6. Germline CDR1 and CDR2: MDHEN and SYDVKM. The CDR3 runs to 15 residues. CDR3 loop: CASSLVSSGRIEQFF. In DNA, the CDR3 is TGTGCCAGCAGTTTAGTGTCTAGCGGGAGGATTGAGCAGTTCTTC.

As concerns this clonotype: A junction boundary mismatches the germline segment, possibly from a read error. This sequence joins TRBV24-1 and TRBJ1-2; D not certain. In germline, CDR1 is KGHDR, CDR2 SFDVKD. CDR3 length equals 14 residues. The CDR3 here is CASSHRAEPYGYTF. The CDR3 DNA reads as TGTGCCTCCAGCCACCGAGCGGAACCCTATGGCTACACCTTC.

This rearrangement joins TRBV18 to TRBJ1-1; 9 nucleotides align to TRBD1. The CDR3 has 17 amino acids. Losses at the gene ends were 1 base for V and 1 base for J; bases not matched to a gene: 7. Germline V gene sequence: CDR1 KGHSH, CDR2 LQKENI. The CDR3 spells CASSPRGQGMGNTEAFF. The CDR3 DNA reads TGTGCCAGCTCACCACGGGGACAGGGAATGGGGAACACTGAAGCTTTCTTT.

The genes are TRBV7-2 and TRBJ1-6, with TRBD1 as a possible D gene (5 bases). V was trimmed by 5 bases and J by 7 bases, leaving 15 bases between them. The CDR3 loop spans 15 amino acids. Germline CDR1 is SGHTA and CDR2 is FQGNSA. For the CDR3, the DNA is TGTGCCAGCAGCCCGAGGGACTCCCAAAATTCACCCCTCCACTTT. Protein product: CASSPRDSQNSPLHF.

This clonotype was counted a single time. V is TRBV7-8 and J is TRBJ2-3; D not resolved. V was clipped by 2 bases and J by 2 bases, with 8 bases between them. The CDR3 is 14 residues long. Germline V CDR1 and CDR2: SGHVS, FQNEAQ. For the CDR3, the DNA is TGTGCCAGCAGCTTATCCGTTGTCACAGATACGCAGTATTTT. This encodes CASSLSVVTDTQYF. Full variable domain (outside the CDR3, taken from reference TRBV7-8 and TRBJ2-3): GAGVSQSPRYKVAKRGQDVALRCDPISGHVSLFWYQQALGQGPEFLTYFQNEAQLDKSGLPSDRFFAERPEGSVSTLKIQRTQQEDSAVYLCASSLSVVTDTQYFGPGTRLTVL.

This chain connects TRBV20-1 to TRBJ1-2, with 9 bases aligning to TRBD1. V shed 5 bases and J 8 bases; nucleotides not matched to a gene: 12. The CDR3 extends over 14 amino acids. Germline values: CDR1 DFQATT, CDR2 SNEGSKA (reference sequence). As DNA, the CDR3 is TGCAGTGCTTCTAACAGGGGGCGAGTTGGAGGCTACACCTTC. Its translation: CSASNRGRVGGYTF.

This clonotype occurred a few times. The rearrangement joins TRBV9 to TRBJ2-3; the match to TRBD2 covers 8 bases. CDR1 is SGDLS, CDR2 YYNGEE, per germline. The CDR3 consists of 16 residues. Trimming at V came to 3 bases and at J to 1 base, leaving 7 bases not matched to a gene. This chain's CDR3 is CASSAHSGIGTDTQYF. CDR3 nucleotides: TGTGCCAGCAGCGCCCATAGCGGGATTGGCACAGATACGCAGTATTTT.

This chain uses TRBV27 with TRBJ2-1; 7 bases match TRBD2. With V trimmed by 4 bases and J by 8 bases, 11 bases remained unmatched. CDR1 and CDR2 from the germline V gene are MNHEY and SMNVEV (reference sequence). The CDR3 loop spans 15 amino acids. Here the CDR3 reads CASSSLRGSSDEQFF. The CDR3 nucleotides are TGTGCCAGCAGTTCCCTCCGCGGGAGTAGTGATGAGCAGTTCTTC.

The V call is TRBV18, the J call TRBJ2-5, with 7 bases aligning to TRBD1. CDR3 length: 13 amino acids. Germline V gene data show CDR1 as KGHSH and CDR2 as LQKENI. Trimming removed 4 bases from V and 3 bases from J; junction bases left unmatched: 2. The CDR3 nucleotides read TGTGCCAGCTCACGAGGACAGGAAGAGACCCAGTACTTC. Amino acids: CASSRGQEETQYF.

The rearrangement links TRBV4-3 to TRBJ1-2; TRBD1 matches 8 bases. The V gene end was trimmed by 0 bases and the J gene end by 6 bases; junction bases not matched to a gene: 9. The CDR3 has 16 residues. CDR1 and CDR2 (germline): LGHNA, YSLEER. The CDR3 region is CASSQDLGTGMDGYTF. The DNA for the CDR3 is TGCGCCAGCAGCCAAGATTTGGGGACAGGCATGGATGGCTACACCTTC.

The CDR3 DNA reads TGTGCCAGCAGTCTCCGGATACTCCAAGAGATCCAGTACTTC. Translated, it gives CASSLRILQEIQYF. This chain joins TRBV6-2 or TRBV6-3 and TRBJ2-7, with D hard to call. Germline values: CDR1 MNHEY, CDR2 SVGEGT. Between the trimmed V and J ends, which lost 5 bases and 10 bases, there was a span of 21 bases. The CDR3 has 14 residues.

The chain combines TRBV12-3 or TRBV12-4 with TRBJ2-3; a weak D match, TRBD1 (6 bases). V was pared by 6 bases and J by 2 bases, with 15 bases between. CDR3 length: 15 amino acids. The CDR3: CASRGVDSVTDTQYF. The CDR3 DNA sequence: TGTGCCAGCAGGGGTGTGGACAGTGTCACAGATACGCAGTATTTT.

Notes on this clonotype: This clone may be a read error of a much larger clone one base away. The chain carries TRBV28 and TRBJ2-1; D not resolved. This CDR3 is built from 13 residues. Germline V gene data show CDR1 as MDHEN and CDR2 as SYDVKM. Trimming removed 5 bases at V and 8 bases at J, with 13 bases between. The CDR3 sequence: CASSPGPTYEQFF. For the CDR3, the DNA is TGTGCCAGCAGTCCCGGGCCCACTTATGAGCAGTTCTTC.

This clonotype came up many times. The chain is built from TRBV12-3 or TRBV12-4 and TRBJ2-7, with a weak D call TRBD2 (5 bases). CDR3 size: 15 residues. The germline V and J ends were trimmed by 3 bases and 0 bases, with 12 bases remaining between them. CDR3: CASSLGETDSYEQYF. CDR3 DNA: TGTGCCAGCAGTTTGGGAGAAACCGACTCCTACGAGCAGTACTTC.

The rearrangement links TRBV6-1 to TRBJ2-4; a weak D match, TRBD1 (5 bases). The end of the DNA fits TRBJ2-7 better, so the J call may be wrong. This CDR3 is built from 15 residues. Germline-derived CDR1 and CDR2 are MNHNS and SASEGT. The CDR3 coding sequence is TGTGCCAGCAGTGAAGAGGGGCGTAACTCCTACGAGCAGTACTTC. Translation: CASSEEGRNSYEQYF.